The T cell receptor (beta chain) described here comes from a study of neoadjuvant anti-PD-1 for oral cavity cancer. In the study overall: Non-progressing patients received a fourth nivolumab dose near day 43, then surgery on days 50-56.

These oral cavity squamous cell carcinomas were HPV-negative and locally advanced. Profiling relied on immunoSEQ multiplex PCR, and the TCRdb table lists in-frame clones only, not all of them. The table lists over 11,000 clones, approximately 80% of them singletons. The CDR3 is made up of 14 amino acids. Germline CDR1 MDHEN, CDR2 SYDVKM. Trimming removed 5 bases from V and 3 bases from J, with 11 bases in between. This TCR came from a person aged 40-85 years with oral cavity squamous cell carcinoma. The chain employs TRBV28 and TRBJ1-3; the D gene is possibly TRBD1 (5 bases). Source: PBMCs, taken before nivolumab (anti-PD-1) treatment. The CDR3 here is CASSRGSSGNTIYF. The CDR3 nucleotides are TGTGCCAGCAGTCGGGGGAGTAGTGGAAACACCATATATTTT.